This T cell receptor beta chain was obtained from a study of cytomegalovirus exposure and HLA in healthy donors. With regard to this clone: Antigen unknown.

The germline V gene encodes CDR1 SGHNT and CDR2 YENEEA. CDR3 length equals 14 residues. Trimming shortened V by 5 bases and J by 0 bases, and 10 bases separated the two germline ends. General study results and limits: It was reported that the classifier diagnosed cytomegalovirus status with high specificity and sensitivity in both the original and validation cohorts. Cytomegalovirus association was listed for approximately 150 TCR beta chains. As confirmed in vitro, a few CMV-associated chains were specific for CMV antigens.

Libraries were prepared by immunoSEQ multiplex PCR; TCRdb keeps only in-frame clonotypes and omits some of them. The table shows about 400,000 clones, with about nine tenths occurring only once. Sequenced material: PBMCs. The TCR originated in a woman aged 18-29 years in good health and CMV-seronegative. The V and J genes are TRBV11-3 and TRBJ1-1, with TRBD1 as a possible D gene (6 bases). The CDR3 reads CASSLDSLNTEAFF. CDR3 nucleotide sequence: TGTGCCAGCAGCCTGGACAGCTTGAACACTGAAGCTTTCTTT.